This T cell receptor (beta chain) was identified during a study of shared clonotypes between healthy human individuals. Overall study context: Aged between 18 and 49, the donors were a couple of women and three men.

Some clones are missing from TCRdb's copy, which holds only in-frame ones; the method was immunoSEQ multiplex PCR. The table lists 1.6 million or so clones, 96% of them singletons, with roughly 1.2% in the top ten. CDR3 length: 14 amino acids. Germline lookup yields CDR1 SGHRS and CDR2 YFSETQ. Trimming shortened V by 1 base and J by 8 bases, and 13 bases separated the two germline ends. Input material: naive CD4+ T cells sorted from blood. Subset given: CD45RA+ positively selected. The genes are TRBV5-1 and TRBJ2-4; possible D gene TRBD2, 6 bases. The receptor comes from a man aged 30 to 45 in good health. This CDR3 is CASSLLGLRDIQYF. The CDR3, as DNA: TGCGCCAGCAGCTTGCTGGGACTCAGGGACATTCAGTACTTC.